This TCR beta chain was sequenced during a study of a mutant IDH1 vaccine in newly diagnosed glioma. Overall study context: The study started vaccination 4-6 weeks after radiotherapy alone, or with temozolomide cycles. Patients under treatment included around 60% males and about 40% females and had a mean age of around 40 years. Former treatment meant radiotherapy, temozolomide, or both; the majority had gotten both.

Time point given: week 47, end of study. Topical imiquimod was applied with each vaccine dose, which held 300 ug of mutant IDH1 20-mer peptide. New astrocytomas of WHO grade 3 or 4 that were IDH1-mutant and ATRX-lost were found in the donors. As for this clone: Antigen specificity is unknown.

The repertoire was sequenced with immunoSEQ multiplex PCR; TCRdb's copy has only in-frame clones and lacks some. The table includes around 30,000 clones, approximately 87% detected once. This CDR3 has 15 amino acids. Trimming took 0 bases from V and 1 from J, leaving 10 bases between them. CDR1 and CDR2 from the germline V gene are MNHEY and SVGAGI. The starting material was PBMCs, obtained from a glioma patient whose treatment included an IDH1 peptide vaccine. The origin of this receptor is a woman in her 30s with glioma. The rearrangement uses TRBV6-5 and TRBJ2-7, with D perhaps given as TRBD1 or TRBD2 (7 bases each). The CDR3 DNA reads TGTGCCAGCAGTTACTCGCAGGGGGGGTCCTACGAGCAGTACTTC. The encoded protein is CASSYSQGGSYEQYF.